The rows below give T cell receptor beta chains drawn from one sample of a study of cytomegalovirus exposure and HLA in healthy donors. The table came from immunoSEQ multiplex PCR; TCRdb's copy has only in-frame clones and leaves some out. The data contain more than 140,000 clones, about 75% of them seen just once; the ten biggest clones take up 0.5% to 0.85%. Sample: PBMCs. Receptors originate from a male donor in good health and CMV-seronegative. Each CDR3 is given with its conserved first and last residue. D genes are given only for firm matches. For some rows the clone size is stated as once, few or many, or as a class when expanded; others skip it.

>-|16|TRBJ2-1|TRBV6-4|TRBD2
CASSATGTSAYNEQFF
TGTGCCAGCAGTGCTACCGGGACTAGCGCATACAATGAGCAGTTCTTC
>-|15|TRBJ2-1|TRBV9|-
CASSVQGGSYNEQFF
TGTGCCAGCAGCGTCCAGGGAGGATCCTACAATGAGCAGTTCTTC
>-|13|TRBJ1-5|TRBV5-1|-
CASSLLPDQPQHF
TGCGCCAGCAGCTTACTCCCGGATCAGCCCCAGCATTTT
>few|15|TRBJ1-2|TRBV5-6|-
CASSLFPGVPLGYTF
TGTGCCAGCAGCTTGTTTCCGGGGGTTCCGTTAGGCTACACCTTC
>-|11|TRBJ1-1|TRBV11-2|-
CASSLDSGAFF
TGTGCCAGCAGCTTAGACAGTGGAGCTTTCTTT
>few|15|TRBJ2-1|TRBV9|TRBD2
CASSAGTREYNEQFF
TGTGCCAGCAGCGCGGGGACTAGGGAGTACAATGAGCAGTTCTTC
>-|11|TRBJ2-7|TRBV7-9|-
CASSPSYEQYF
TGTGCCAGCAGTCCTTCCTACGAGCAGTACTTC
>-|15|TRBJ2-4|TRBV7-8|-
CASSLVGGGMDIQYF
TGTGCCAGCAGCTTAGTTGGCGGGGGCATGGACATTCAGTACTTC
>-|14|TRBJ2-3|TRBV18|-
CASSPVDTTDTQYF
TGTGCCAGCTCGCCAGTGGACACCACAGATACGCAGTATTTT
>-|15|TRBJ2-7|TRBV6-1|TRBD1
CASSEAGTGPYEQYF
TGTGCCAGCAGTGAAGCCGGGACAGGGCCCTACGAGCAGTACTTC
>-|15|TRBJ1-1|TRBV10-3|TRBD1
CAISGTGDMNTEAFF
TGTGCCATCAGTGGGACAGGGGACATGAACACTGAAGCTTTCTTT
>-|13|TRBJ1-2|TRBV6-5|TRBD1
CASSTGGYYGYTF
TGTGCCAGCAGTACAGGGGGCTACTATGGCTACACCTTC
>few|14|TRBJ1-3|TRBV6-1|-
CASSSDSAGNTIYF
TGTGCCAGCAGTTCCGACAGCGCTGGAAACACCATATATTTT
>-|13|TRBJ1-2|TRBV7-9|TRBD1
CASSPPTGVGYTF
TGTGCCAGCAGCCCGCCGACAGGGGTTGGCTACACCTTC
>once|13|TRBJ1-2|TRBV18|-
CASSLGYRDVYTF
TGTGCCAGCTCACTCGGGTACCGCGACGTCTACACCTTC
>few|14|TRBJ2-7|TRBV10-3|TRBD2
CAISSSGTPYEQYF
TGTGCCATCAGTTCTAGCGGGACGCCCTACGAGCAGTACTTC
>-|13|TRBJ1-5|TRBV5-1|-
CASSIDRDQPQHF
TGCGCCAGCAGCATTGACAGAGATCAGCCCCAGCATTTT
>-|12|TRBJ1-2|TRBV7-9|-
CASSSSVPGYTF
TGTGCCAGCAGCTCCTCAGTTCCTGGCTACACCTTC
>-|14|TRBJ2-7|TRBV27|-
CASRDGPAPDEQYF
TGTGCCAGCAGGGATGGGCCAGCTCCCGACGAGCAGTACTTC
>-|18|TRBJ2-3|TRBV4-2|TRBD1
CASSQEPDRGSRTDTQYF
TGTGCCAGCAGCCAGGAACCGGACAGGGGGTCTCGTACAGATACGCAGTATTTT
>few|12|TRBJ1-2|TRBV7-9|-
CSSSLAGSSYTF
TGTTCCAGCAGCTTAGCGGGCAGCAGCTACACCTTC
>-|15|TRBJ1-2|TRBV6-5|-
CASSYSAGANYGYTF
TGTGCCAGCAGTTACTCGGCCGGGGCTAACTATGGCTACACCTTC
>-|13|TRBJ1-1|TRBV5-1|-
CASTLDRNTEAFF
TGCGCCAGCACCCTCGACAGGAACACTGAAGCTTTCTTT
>-|16|TRBJ2-5|TRBV5-1|TRBD2
CASSFGGGGIQETQYF
TGCGCCAGCAGCTTTGGGGGGGGAGGGATCCAAGAGACCCAGTACTTC
>-|13|TRBJ2-1|TRBV29-1|-
CSVDARNYNEQFF
TGCAGCGTTGATGCCAGAAATTACAATGAGCAGTTCTTC
>-|15|TRBJ2-1|TRBV7-6|TRBD2
CASSLASGSWNEQFF
TGTGCCAGCAGCTTAGCTAGCGGGAGCTGGAATGAGCAGTTCTTC
>-|11|TRBJ2-1|TRBV10-3|-
CAIKEANEQFF
TGTGCCATCAAAGAGGCCAATGAGCAGTTCTTC
>few|15|TRBJ1-1|TRBV6-5|-
CASRKHDSVNTEAFF
TGTGCCAGCAGAAAGCATGACAGCGTGAACACTGAAGCTTTCTTT
>-|15|TRBJ2-3|TRBV5-1|TRBD2
CASSLASGRTDTQYF
TGCGCCAGCAGCTTGGCTAGCGGGAGAACAGATACGCAGTATTTT
>-|12|TRBJ1-2|TRBV6-5|-
CASSERGYGYTF
TGTGCCAGCAGTGAAAGGGGCTATGGCTACACCTTC
>-|16|TRBJ1-2|TRBV18|TRBD1
CASSPSGGQGTYGYTF
TGTGCCAGCTCACCTAGCGGGGGACAGGGGACCTATGGCTACACCTTC
>few|15|TRBJ1-1|TRBV13|TRBD1
CASSGDRPEGTEAFF
TGTGCCAGCAGCGGGGACAGGCCAGAGGGCACTGAAGCTTTCTTT
>-|16|TRBJ1-2|TRBV9|-
CASSAAGGGKNYGYTF
TGTGCCAGCAGCGCTGCTGGGGGGGGAAAGAACTATGGCTACACCTTC
>-|14|TRBJ2-7|TRBV4-3|TRBD2
CASSQGEGRYEQYF
TGCGCCAGCAGCCAAGGGGAGGGAAGGTACGAGCAGTACTTC
>-|14|TRBJ2-5|TRBV11-2|-
CASSLIFAGETQYF
TGTGCCAGCAGCTTAATATTCGCGGGAGAGACCCAGTACTTC
>-|12|TRBJ2-1|TRBV19|-
CASSMQGTEQFF
TGTGCCAGTAGTATGCAGGGCACTGAGCAGTTCTTC
>-|14|TRBJ1-1|TRBV21-1|-
CASSNPQGGTEAFF
TGTGCCAGCAGCAACCCTCAGGGAGGGACTGAAGCTTTCTTT